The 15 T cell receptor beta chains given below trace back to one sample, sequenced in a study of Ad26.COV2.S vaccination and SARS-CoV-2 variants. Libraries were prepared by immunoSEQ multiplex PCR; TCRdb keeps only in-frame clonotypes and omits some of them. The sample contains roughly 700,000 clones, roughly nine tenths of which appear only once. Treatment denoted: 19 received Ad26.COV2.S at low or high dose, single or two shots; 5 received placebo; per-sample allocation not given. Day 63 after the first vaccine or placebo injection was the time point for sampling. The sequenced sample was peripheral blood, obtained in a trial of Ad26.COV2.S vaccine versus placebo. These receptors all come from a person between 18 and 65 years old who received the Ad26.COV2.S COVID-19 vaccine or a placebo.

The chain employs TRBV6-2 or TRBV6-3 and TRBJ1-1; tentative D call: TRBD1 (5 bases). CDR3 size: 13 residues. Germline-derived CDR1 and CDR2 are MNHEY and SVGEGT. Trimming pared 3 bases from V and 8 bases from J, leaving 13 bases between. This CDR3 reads CASSYLRGLEAFF. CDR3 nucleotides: TGTGCCAGCAGTTATCTGAGGGGCTTAGAAGCTTTCTTT.

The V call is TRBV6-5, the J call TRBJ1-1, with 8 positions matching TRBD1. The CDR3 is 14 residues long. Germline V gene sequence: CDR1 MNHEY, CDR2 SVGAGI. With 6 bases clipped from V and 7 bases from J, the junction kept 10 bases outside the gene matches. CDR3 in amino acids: CASRSGQGLGEAFF. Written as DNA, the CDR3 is TGTGCCAGCAGATCCGGACAGGGCCTAGGTGAAGCTTTCTTT.

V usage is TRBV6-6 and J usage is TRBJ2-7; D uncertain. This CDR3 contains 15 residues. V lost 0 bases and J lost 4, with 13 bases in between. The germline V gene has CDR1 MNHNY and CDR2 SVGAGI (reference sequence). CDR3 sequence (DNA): TGTGCCAGCAGTTACTCAGGTTCCCATCAATACGAGCAGTACTTC. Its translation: CASSYSGSHQYEQYF.

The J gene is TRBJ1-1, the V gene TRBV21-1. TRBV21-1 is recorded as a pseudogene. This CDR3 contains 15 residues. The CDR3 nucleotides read TGTGCCAGCAGCCCGATACAGGGAGGAGAAACTGAAGCTTTCTTT. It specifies CASSPIQGGETEAFF.

This CDR3 is CASSSQVHPEAFF. DNA for the CDR3: TGCGCCAGCAGCTCTCAGGTTCATCCTGAAGCTTTCTTT. The J gene is TRBJ1-1, the V gene TRBV4-1; D ambiguous. The V end was cut by 5 bases, the J end by 6 bases, with 13 bases between. CDR1 MGHRA and CDR2 YSYEKL come from the germline V gene. The CDR3 length is 13 residues.

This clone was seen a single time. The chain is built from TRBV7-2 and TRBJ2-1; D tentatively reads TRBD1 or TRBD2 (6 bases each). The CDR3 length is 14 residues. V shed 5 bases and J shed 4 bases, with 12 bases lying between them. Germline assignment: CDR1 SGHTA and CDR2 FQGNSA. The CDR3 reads CASSLKGGYNEQFF. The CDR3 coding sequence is TGTGCCAGCAGCCTGAAGGGGGGATACAATGAGCAGTTCTTC.

The DNA for the CDR3 is TGTGCCAGCAACGGTGGACCCTATCAGCCCCAGCATTTT. It yields the protein CASNGGPYQPQHF. V gene TRBV6-5 combines with J gene TRBJ1-5; no definite D call. This CDR3 has 13 residues. CDR1 is MNHEY, CDR2 SVGAGI, per germline. With 7 bases removed from V and 5 bases from J, the gap between germline ends came to 12 bases.

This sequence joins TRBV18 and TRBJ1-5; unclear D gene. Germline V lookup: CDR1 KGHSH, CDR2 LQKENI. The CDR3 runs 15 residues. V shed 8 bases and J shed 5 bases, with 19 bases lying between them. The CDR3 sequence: CASTGAAGEDQPQHF. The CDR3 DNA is TGTGCCAGCACGGGAGCGGCAGGAGAAGATCAGCCCCAGCATTTT.

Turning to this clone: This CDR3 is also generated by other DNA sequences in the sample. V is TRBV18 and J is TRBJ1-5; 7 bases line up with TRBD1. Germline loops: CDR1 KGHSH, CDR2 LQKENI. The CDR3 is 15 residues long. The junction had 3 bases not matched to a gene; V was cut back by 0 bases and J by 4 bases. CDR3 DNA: TGTGCCAGCTCACCACCCCCAGGGGGTAATCAGCCCCAGCATTTT. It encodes CASSPPPGGNQPQHF.

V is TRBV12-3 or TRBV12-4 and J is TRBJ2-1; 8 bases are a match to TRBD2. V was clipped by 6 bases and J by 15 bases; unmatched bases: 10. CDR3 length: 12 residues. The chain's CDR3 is CASRLSAGGLFF. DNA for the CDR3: TGTGCCAGCAGGCTTAGCGCGGGGGGTCTGTTCTTC.

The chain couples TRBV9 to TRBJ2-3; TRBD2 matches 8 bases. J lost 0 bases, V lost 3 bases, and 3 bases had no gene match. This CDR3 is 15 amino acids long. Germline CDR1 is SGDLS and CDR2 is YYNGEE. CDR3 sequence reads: CASSATSASTDTQYF. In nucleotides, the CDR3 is TGTGCCAGCAGCGCGACTAGCGCAAGCACAGATACGCAGTATTTT.

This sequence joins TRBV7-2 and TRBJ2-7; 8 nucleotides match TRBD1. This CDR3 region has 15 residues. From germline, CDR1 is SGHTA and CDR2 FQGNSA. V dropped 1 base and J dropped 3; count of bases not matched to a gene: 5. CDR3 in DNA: TGTGCCAGCAGCTTAGGGGGACAGGCACGCTACGAGCAGTACTTC. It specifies CASSLGGQARYEQYF.

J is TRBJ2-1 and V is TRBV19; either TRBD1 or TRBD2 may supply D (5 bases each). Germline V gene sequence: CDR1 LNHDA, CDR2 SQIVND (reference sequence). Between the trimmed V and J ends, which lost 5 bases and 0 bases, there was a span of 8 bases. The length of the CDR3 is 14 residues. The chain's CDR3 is CASSWGSSYNEQFF. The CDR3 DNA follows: TGTGCCAGTAGTTGGGGGAGCTCCTACAATGAGCAGTTCTTC. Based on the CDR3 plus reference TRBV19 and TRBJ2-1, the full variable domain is DGGITQSPKYLFRKEGQNVTLSCEQNLNHDAMYWYRQDPGQGLRLIYYSQIVNDFQKGDIAEGYSVSREKKESFPLTVTSAQKNPTAFYLCASSWGSSYNEQFFGPGTRLTVL.

The CDR3, as DNA: TGCGCCAGCAGCCAAGAGAAAGGGACCAGTCAGCCCCAGCATTTT. It translates to CASSQEKGTSQPQHF. The chain combines TRBV4-1 with TRBJ1-5, with D tentatively TRBD1 (5 bases). There are 15 residues in the CDR3. Germline values: CDR1 MGHRA, CDR2 YSYEKL. The ends were cut back, 0 bases at V and 6 bases at J, with 12 bases in the middle.

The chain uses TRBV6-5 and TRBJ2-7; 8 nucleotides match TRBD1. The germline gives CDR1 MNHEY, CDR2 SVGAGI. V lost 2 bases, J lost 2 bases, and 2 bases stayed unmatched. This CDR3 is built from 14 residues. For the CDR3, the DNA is TGTGCCAGCAGTTACCAGGACAGGGCCTACGAGCAGTACTTC. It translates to CASSYQDRAYEQYF.